Following are 24 T cell receptor beta chains from one sample sequenced in a study of blood T cell repertoires in COVID-19. Repertoires were generated with immunoSEQ multiplex PCR, while TCRdb's copy carries only in-frame clones and drops some. Here the sample spans about 60,000 clones, almost 90% being singletons. Sequenced material: peripheral blood. The receptors were gathered from a man in his fifties or sixties with active COVID-19.

The genes are TRBV9 and TRBJ1-4; 11 bases agree with TRBD1. CDR1 is SGDLS and CDR2 is YYNGEE in the germline V gene. CDR3 size: 15 residues. Trimming at V came to 3 bases and at J to 8 bases, leaving 6 bases not matched to a gene. For the CDR3, the DNA is TGTGCCAGCAGCGCCGGACAGGGGGCTGAGGAAAAACTGTTTTTT. Protein sequence: CASSAGQGAEEKLFF.

The chain links TRBV5-4 to TRBJ2-7; 7 bases are shared with TRBD1. The V gene's germline CDR1 is SGHNT and CDR2 YYREEE (reference sequence). Trimming at V came to 0 bases and at J to 7 bases, leaving 7 bases not matched to a gene. The CDR3 loop spans 14 amino acids. The DNA of the CDR3 is TGTGCCAGCAGCTTGGCCGGGACAGCTAGGGAGCAGTACTTC. Its translation is CASSLAGTAREQYF.

The count of this clone is one. This chain uses TRBV11-2 with TRBJ1-2; 10 bases align to TRBD1. The junction had 9 bases not matched to a gene; V was cut back by 3 bases and J by 8 bases. This CDR3 contains 15 residues. Germline loops: CDR1 SGHAT, CDR2 FQNNGV. DNA for the CDR3: TGTGCCAGCAGCTTCAGTACCGGGACAGGGGACGGCTACACCTTC. It translates to CASSFSTGTGDGYTF.

The rearrangement uses TRBV7-2 and TRBJ2-2; D ambiguous. The CDR3 runs 15 residues. In germline, CDR1 is SGHTA, CDR2 FQGNSA. V was pared by 5 bases and J by 5 bases, with 15 bases between. CDR3 bases: TGTGCCAGCAGCCCAACGACATCAAGGACCGGGGAGCTGTTTTTT. It is translated as CASSPTTSRTGELFF.

CDR3 sequence: CASSSTGEAFF. The CDR3 DNA reads TGTGCCAGCAGTTCCACAGGGGAAGCTTTCTTT. The J gene is TRBJ1-1, the V gene TRBV6-1; the D gene is possibly TRBD1 (6 bases). CDR3 length equals 11 residues. The ends were cut back, 5 bases at V and 8 bases at J, with 9 bases in the middle. In germline, CDR1 is MNHNS, CDR2 SASEGT.

The gene calls are TRBV5-6 and TRBJ2-7, with D perhaps matching TRBD2 (5 bases). The CDR3 covers 12 residues. V was trimmed by 2 bases and J by 6 bases, leaving 9 bases between them. CDR1 SGHDT and CDR2 YYEEEE come from the germline V gene. The CDR3 here is CASSFPGGEQYF. CDR3 sequence (DNA): TGTGCCAGCAGCTTTCCAGGAGGCGAGCAGTACTTC.

This chain links TRBV10-2 with TRBJ2-1, with D perhaps TRBD1 (6 bases). V was clipped by 0 bases and J by 10 bases, with 19 bases between them. Germline loops: CDR1 WSHSY, CDR2 SAAADI. This CDR3 region has 16 residues. Here the CDR3 DNA reads TGCGCCAGCAGTGAGTCTGCAGGGGCCATATCGGCCGAGCAGTTCTTC. This encodes CASSESAGAISAEQFF.

V gene TRBV6-5 combines with J gene TRBJ1-2; D gene uncertain. Trimming left V 7 bases short and J 8 bases short, with 17 bases between. CDR1 is MNHEY, CDR2 SVGAGI, per germline. The CDR3 sequence is 13 residues long. CDR3 nucleotide sequence: TGTGCCAGCATCACAGTCTGGATGAAAGGCTACACCTTC. It translates to CASITVWMKGYTF.

This clone was observed a single time. The rearrangement links TRBV9 to TRBJ2-5; weak D call: TRBD2 (5 bases). Trimming shortened V by 0 bases and J by 7 bases, and 13 bases separated the two germline ends. The CDR3 length is 14 residues. Looked up from germline, CDR1 is SGDLS and CDR2 is YYNGEE. CDR3 residues: CASSVGLGEGTQYF. CDR3 nucleotide sequence: TGTGCCAGCAGCGTAGGGTTAGGAGAGGGGACCCAGTACTTC. Full variable domain (remainder filled in from reference TRBV9 and TRBJ2-5): DSGVTQTPKHLITATGQRVTLRCSPRSGDLSVYWYQQSLDQGLQFLIQYYNGEERAKGNILERFSAQQFPDLHSELNLSSLELGDSALYFCASSVGLGEGTQYFGPGTRLLVL.

Here the CDR3 reads CASSPGAESSYEQYF. DNA of the CDR3: TGTGCCAGCTCACCTGGGGCGGAAAGCTCCTACGAGCAGTACTTC. The chain uses TRBV18 and TRBJ2-7, with D perhaps matching TRBD1 (5 bases). CDR1 and CDR2 (germline): KGHSH, LQKENI. Trimming left V 3 bases short and J 0 bases short, with 12 bases between. This CDR3 has 15 amino acids.

The chain uses TRBV5-1 and TRBJ2-7; D unclear. From germline, CDR1 is SGHRS and CDR2 YFSETQ. The CDR3 extends over 15 amino acids. With 0 bases removed from V and 2 bases from J, the gap between germline ends came to 12 bases. CDR3 sequence reads: CASSLVSDLPYEQYF. The CDR3 bases are TGCGCCAGCAGCTTGGTCTCAGACTTACCCTACGAGCAGTACTTC. Complete variable domain (other parts from reference TRBV5-1 and TRBJ2-7): KAGVTQTPRYLIKTRGQQVTLSCSPISGHRSVSWYQQTPGQGLQFLFEYFSETQRNKGNFPGRFSGRQFSNSRSEMNVSTLELGDSALYLCASSLVSDLPYEQYFGPGTRLTVT.

The chain combines TRBV5-1 with TRBJ2-7, with 12 positions matching TRBD2. Trimming removed 1 base from V and 4 bases from J; junction bases left unmatched: 6. This CDR3 comprises 16 residues. The V gene's germline CDR1 is SGHRS and CDR2 YFSETQ. The CDR3 loop reads CASSLSSSGGAYEQYF. As DNA, the CDR3 is TGCGCCAGCAGCTTGTCGTCTAGCGGGGGGGCTTACGAGCAGTACTTC.

V usage is TRBV24-1 and J usage is TRBJ2-5; 8 nucleotides align to TRBD1. Per germline, CDR1 KGHDR and CDR2 SFDVKD. The CDR3 contains 15 residues. V gave up 3 bases and J gave up 4 bases; unmatched junction bases: 6. CDR3 sequence reads: CATSDNGQGRETQYF. Here the CDR3 DNA reads TGTGCCACCAGTGATAATGGACAGGGAAGAGAGACCCAGTACTTC.

The V gene is TRBV7-9, the J gene TRBJ2-7; TRBD2 is a possible D gene (6 bases). CDR1 and CDR2 from the germline V gene are SEHNR and FQNEAQ (reference sequence). The CDR3 consists of 14 residues. The V end lost 10 bases, the J end lost 3 bases, and 19 bases lay between the germline ends. The CDR3 bases are TGTGCCACCACTCTTGGCAGACTAGACTACGAGCAGTACTTC. It translates to CATTLGRLDYEQYF.

The rearrangement joins TRBV2 to TRBJ1-4; D is undetermined. In germline, CDR1 is SNHLY, CDR2 FYNNEI. V lost 6 bases to trimming and J lost 1 base, with 12 bases between them. This CDR3 is built from 15 residues. This CDR3 is CASRGPGQTNEKLFF. The CDR3, as DNA: TGTGCCAGCAGGGGCCCTGGCCAAACTAATGAAAAACTGTTTTTT.

The rearrangement uses TRBV5-1 and TRBJ2-5, with TRBD1 identical over 8 bases. There are 13 residues in the CDR3. Germline V gene data show CDR1 as SGHRS and CDR2 as YFSETQ. With 6 bases clipped from V and 4 bases from J, the junction kept 5 bases outside the gene matches. The CDR3 is CASTPTGAETQYF. The CDR3, as DNA: TGCGCCAGCACACCGACAGGGGCAGAGACCCAGTACTTC.

This sequence joins TRBV6-5 and TRBJ1-4; D might be TRBD1 (6 bases). The ends were cut back, 6 bases at V and 5 bases at J, with 16 bases in the middle. Germline CDR1 and CDR2: MNHEY and SVGAGI. The CDR3 sequence is 15 residues long. CDR3 sequence (DNA): TGTGCCAGCAGGGGGGGGCAGGGGCGAAATGAAAAACTGTTTTTT. Its translation: CASRGGQGRNEKLFF.

The chain is built from TRBV18 and TRBJ2-3; 13 bases fit TRBD2. The CDR3 sequence is 16 residues long. Germline CDR1 and CDR2: KGHSH and LQKENI. V lost 6 bases and J lost 5; bases outside the gene matches: 8. Written as DNA, the CDR3 is TGTGCCAGCTCTCTCGGACTAGCGGGGGCAGGAGATACGCAGTATTTT. Translating it yields CASSLGLAGAGDTQYF.

This chain connects TRBV9 to TRBJ2-5, with 7 bases matching TRBD1. CDR1 is SGDLS and CDR2 is YYNGEE in the germline V gene. The V and J ends lost 3 bases and 1 base, in that order; junction bases with no gene match: 0. This CDR3 has 13 residues. The CDR3 bases are TGTGCCAGCAGCGGACAGGGCCAAGAGACCCAGTACTTC. Translating gives CASSGQGQETQYF.

This chain uses TRBV7-9 with TRBJ1-4; D call uncertain. CDR1 is SEHNR and CDR2 is FQNEAQ in the germline V gene (reference sequence). The CDR3 has 16 amino acids. The ends were cut back, 5 bases at V and 0 bases at J, with 13 bases in the middle. The chain's CDR3 is CASSPSGRTTNEKLFF. The CDR3 DNA sequence: TGTGCCAGCAGCCCCTCGGGGAGAACAACTAATGAAAAACTGTTTTTT.

This chain joins TRBV29-1 and TRBJ2-3; D is possibly TRBD2 (6 bases). The CDR3 runs 12 residues. Germline loops: CDR1 SQVTM, CDR2 ANQGSEA. Trimming removed 6 bases at V and 2 bases at J, with 9 bases between. CDR3 loop: CSVEGSTDTQYF. The CDR3 region has the DNA TGCAGCGTGGAGGGGTCCACAGATACGCAGTATTTT.

V gene TRBV7-2 combines with J gene TRBJ1-4; 10 bases map to TRBD1. V was clipped by 1 base and J by 7 bases; unmatched bases: 6. This CDR3 contains 16 residues. From germline, CDR1 is SGHTA and CDR2 FQGNSA. The CDR3 here is CASSLGPDRGVEKLFF. The CDR3 bases are TGTGCCAGCAGCTTAGGGCCGGACAGGGGGGTTGAAAAACTGTTTTTT.

The chain uses TRBV7-9 and TRBJ2-3; 8 positions match TRBD2. CDR3 length: 15 residues. Looked up from germline, CDR1 is SEHNR and CDR2 is FQNEAQ (reference sequence). Trimming at V came to 5 bases and at J to 6 bases, leaving 10 bases not matched to a gene. DNA of the CDR3: TGTGCCAGCAGCCTCCCGGGACTAGAATCCGATACGCAGTATTTT. Translation: CASSLPGLESDTQYF.

The genes are TRBV27 and TRBJ2-1; 8 positions match TRBD2. With 5 bases clipped from V and 10 bases from J, the junction kept 7 bases outside the gene matches. There are 13 residues in the CDR3. CDR1 and CDR2 (germline): MNHEY, SMNVEV (reference sequence). The CDR3 loop reads CASSGLAGGEQFF. The CDR3 bases are TGTGCCAGCAGTGGACTAGCAGGCGGCGAGCAGTTCTTC.